Listed below are T cell receptor beta chains from one sample, sequenced in a study of cytomegalovirus exposure and HLA in healthy donors. Sequencing was performed with immunoSEQ multiplex PCR; in TCRdb, only in-frame clones are kept and a portion is missing. Of 150,000 to 200,000 clones in the sample, approximately 73% were seen once. Source material: PBMCs. The receptors derive from a man in his fifties in good health and CMV-seronegative. CDR3s leave out the opening cysteine and the closing phenylalanine or tryptophan.

V	J	CDR3
TRBV7-9	TRBJ1-6	ASSSIQDSPLH
TRBV19	TRBJ1-1	ASSMYRGRNTEAF
TRBV7-2	TRBJ1-1	ASSLFRQGGWDTEAF
TRBV7-3	TRBJ2-3	ASSSRTPGGGTDTQY
TRBV7-2	TRBJ1-1	ASSTRQGSNTEAF
TRBV4-2	TRBJ1-3	ASSQGENSGNTIY
TRBV20-1	TRBJ2-1	SAVINEQF
TRBV5-1	TRBJ2-5	ASSPGTGGRQETQY
TRBV6-5	TRBJ2-1	ASSYEGGANNEQF
TRBV7-3	TRBJ2-1	ASSLTLGGGEQF
TRBV19	TRBJ2-3	ASRGGAGESDTQY
TRBV2	TRBJ2-2	ASSPPGRGGTGELF
TRBV19	TRBJ2-2	ASSSQGAPNTGELF
TRBV7-9	TRBJ2-5	ASSSVTSTAGHETQY
TRBV11-2	TRBJ2-7	ASSLGLAGGRTSWWEQY